This T cell receptor beta chain was captured by sequencing in a study of cytomegalovirus exposure and HLA in healthy donors. The overall study: HLA-typed donors were the source of some 80 million unique TCRs, which an early data release held. Among the roughly 400 genotyped donors, less than 85% were placed in the Caucasian-associated ancestry cluster.

13 Jbeta primers and 60 Vbeta primers were used for the PCR. TCRdb keeps only in-frame clones here, not all; method: immunoSEQ multiplex PCR. The sample comprises around 20,000 clones, 65% to 75% of which are singletons, and about 4% rests with the top ten. V was clipped by 2 bases and J by 4 bases; unmatched bases: 6. This CDR3 is built from 15 residues. Germline V gene lookup returns CDR1 KGHSH and CDR2 LQKENI. This cohort consisted of healthy bone marrow donors. This sequence was found in a young man in good health and CMV-seronegative. What was sequenced was PBMCs. The chain carries TRBV18 and TRBJ2-7; 9 positions match TRBD1. This CDR3 is CASSPGTGGNYEQYF. CDR3 bases: TGTGCCAGCTCACCAGGCACAGGGGGCAATTACGAGCAGTACTTC.